This T cell receptor (beta chain) emerged from a study of shared clonotypes between healthy human individuals. Study findings and constraints: How much donors shared clonotypes was expected to be affected by sequencing depth.

CDR3 length: 11 amino acids. The germline V and J ends were trimmed by 4 bases and 8 bases, with 7 bases remaining between them. Germline assignment: CDR1 SGHNT and CDR2 YYREEE (reference sequence). The protocol was immunoSEQ multiplex PCR, while the TCRdb copy is restricted to in-frame clones and leaves out a portion. This sample has hundreds of thousands of clones, with under 80% found just once. About this clone: Antigen unknown.

The origin of this receptor is a woman aged 25 to 45 in good health. This sequence joins TRBV5-4 and TRBJ2-1; the D is unclear. The sample comprised memory CD4+ T cells sorted from blood. Sample subset: CD45RA-negative fraction. This CDR3 is CASSDLHEQFF. The CDR3, as DNA: TGTGCCAGCAGCGACTTACATGAGCAGTTCTTC.